This passage covers 28 T cell receptor beta chains from one sample sequenced in a study of blood T cell repertoires in COVID-19. Here immunoSEQ multiplex PCR was the method, and the copy in TCRdb shows in-frame clones only, minus some. The table lists about 240,000 clones, approximately 78% of them singletons. Sequencing used peripheral blood. The receptor source for this set is a woman under 30 with acute or convalescent COVID-19.

This chain links TRBV29-1 with TRBJ2-1; possibly TRBD2 for D (6 bases). This CDR3 spans 15 amino acids. The V and J ends lost 8 bases and 5 bases respectively, with 22 bases between them. Germline values: CDR1 SQVTM, CDR2 ANQGSEA. In nucleotides, the CDR3 is TGCAGCCCAAACCAAGGGGAGGCCCGGAACAATGAGCAGTTCTTC. This encodes CSPNQGEARNNEQFF.

V and J are TRBV9 and TRBJ1-1, with 10 bases matching TRBD1. This CDR3 region has 15 residues. The V and J ends lost 1 base and 7 bases, in that order; junction bases with no gene match: 7. Looked up from germline, CDR1 is SGDLS and CDR2 is YYNGEE. The CDR3 coding sequence is TGTGCCAGCAGCGTACGGGGACAGGGGATCGATGAAGCTTTCTTT. Translating gives CASSVRGQGIDEAFF.

CDR3: CASSRPGSGTNEQFF. DNA of the CDR3: TGTGCCAGCAGCCGCCCGGGTAGCGGGACGAATGAGCAGTTCTTC. This sequence joins TRBV11-3 and TRBJ2-1, with TRBD2 matching over 8 bases. The J segment lost 7 bases and the V segment lost 5 bases, leaving 10 bases of the junction unmatched. CDR3 length: 15 residues. Germline CDR1 reads SGHNT; CDR2 reads YENEEA.

This clone was counted between two and nine times. The J gene is TRBJ1-3, the V gene TRBV30; a weak D match, TRBD1 (5 bases). CDR3 length equals 20 residues. The germline gives CDR1 GTSNPN, CDR2 SVGIG (reference sequence). The ends were cut back, 3 bases at V and 0 bases at J, with 27 bases in the middle. The CDR3: CAWRRQGAISAFFSGNTIYF. Here the CDR3 DNA reads TGTGCCTGGAGAAGGCAGGGTGCCATCTCGGCTTTTTTCTCTGGAAACACCATATATTTT.

The rearrangement uses TRBV5-1 and TRBJ2-1; D remains unclear. The germline V gene encodes CDR1 SGHRS and CDR2 YFSETQ. V was clipped by 6 bases and J by 0 bases, with 7 bases between them. The CDR3 has 13 amino acids. CDR3 region: CASKNGSYNEQFF. CDR3 bases: TGCGCCAGCAAGAACGGCTCCTACAATGAGCAGTTCTTC. The entire variable domain, with the rest obtained from reference TRBV5-1 and TRBJ2-1, is as follows: KAGVTQTPRYLIKTRGQQVTLSCSPISGHRSVSWYQQTPGQGLQFLFEYFSETQRNKGNFPGRFSGRQFSNSRSEMNVSTLELGDSALYLCASKNGSYNEQFFGPGTRLTVL.

This sequence joins TRBV10-3 and TRBJ1-2; D is ambiguous. The germline gives CDR1 ENHRY, CDR2 SYGVKD. V shed 4 bases and J shed 8 bases, with 11 bases lying between them. The CDR3 has 12 amino acids. CDR3 amino acids: CAISVLGRGYTF. Written as DNA, the CDR3 is TGTGCCATCAGTGTTCTCGGGAGGGGCTACACCTTC.

This clone appeared a few times. The chain carries TRBV9 and TRBJ2-3, with D possibly TRBD2 on 5 matching bases. Germline V gene data show CDR1 as SGDLS and CDR2 as YYNGEE. This CDR3 has 17 residues. Trimming removed 0 bases from V and 1 base from J, with 15 bases in between. CDR3 protein: CASSVAPTGMGTDTQYF. For the CDR3, the DNA is TGTGCCAGCAGCGTAGCCCCGACCGGGATGGGCACAGATACGCAGTATTTT.

The chain is built from TRBV28 and TRBJ2-7, with TRBD1 matching 11 bases. CDR1 and CDR2 (germline): MDHEN, SYDVKM. The CDR3 consists of 14 residues. V was pared by 7 bases and J by 0 bases, with 2 bases of the junction left unmatched. CDR3 DNA sequence: TGTGCCAGCATCGGGACAGGGGGCTCCTACGAGCAGTACTTC. It specifies CASIGTGGSYEQYF.

CDR3 loop: CATSRDRGGGDEKLFF. As DNA, the CDR3 is TGTGCCACCAGCAGAGATCGCGGGGGTGGGGATGAAAAACTGTTTTTT. The rearrangement joins TRBV15 to TRBJ1-4; maybe TRBD1 (5 bases). The germline V gene has CDR1 LNHNV and CDR2 YYDKDF (reference sequence). The CDR3 extends over 16 amino acids. V lost 0 bases to trimming and J lost 6 bases, with 14 bases between them. Full variable domain (missing parts from reference TRBV15 and TRBJ1-4): DAMVIQNPRYQVTQFGKPVTLSCSQTLNHNVMYWYQQKSSQAPKLLFHYYDKDFNNEADTPDNFQSRRPNTSFCFLDIRSPGLGDTAMYLCATSRDRGGGDEKLFFGSGTQLSVL.

This clone has only one observation. The rearrangement links TRBV7-8 to TRBJ2-7, with TRBD1 matching 10 bases. The length of the CDR3 is 15 residues. Germline V gene data show CDR1 as SGHVS and CDR2 as FQNEAQ. Trimming cost V 3 bases and J 5 bases; bases outside gene matches: 7. CDR3 DNA: TGTGCCAGCAGCTTGGCAGGGGGGACAGGGGACGAGCAGTACTTC. Translated, it gives CASSLAGGTGDEQYF.

V usage is TRBV7-9 and J usage is TRBJ1-2; 7 nucleotides line up with TRBD1. From germline, CDR1 is SEHNR and CDR2 FQNEAQ (reference sequence). The CDR3 consists of 13 residues. V shed 8 bases and J 6 bases; nucleotides not matched to a gene: 9. The CDR3 coding sequence is TGTGCCAGCTCCCGACAGGGCCTGAATGGCTACACCTTC. Translated, it gives CASSRQGLNGYTF. The whole variable domain, remainder taken from reference TRBV7-9 and TRBJ1-2, is DTGVSQNPRHKITKRGQNVTFRCDPISEHNRLYWYRQTLGQGPEFLTYFQNEAQLEKSRLLSDRFSAERPKGSFSTLEIQRTEQGDSAMYLCASSRQGLNGYTFGSGTRLTVV.

The V gene is TRBV16, the J gene TRBJ1-2; possible D gene TRBD1, 5 bases. Trimming took 0 bases from V and 8 from J, leaving 16 bases between them. In germline, CDR1 is KGHSY, CDR2 FQNENV. The CDR3 is 15 residues long. The CDR3 loop is CASSQSLVGVAGYTF. In DNA form, the CDR3 reads TGTGCCAGCAGCCAATCCTTGGTAGGGGTGGCGGGCTACACCTTC.

CDR3 in DNA: TGTGCCAGCAGCCAAGTTTCGGGGATAACTAAAGAGACCCAGTACTTC. It specifies CASSQVSGITKETQYF. The V call is TRBV3-1 (or the pseudogene TRBV3-2), the J call TRBJ2-5, with D possibly being TRBD2 (5 bases). The CDR3 sequence is 16 residues long. Germline CDR1 and CDR2: LGHDT and YNNKEL (reference sequence). The V end lost 1 base, the J end lost 3 bases, and 15 bases lay between the germline ends.

V and J are TRBV5-4 and TRBJ2-7, with a weak D call TRBD2 (5 bases). This CDR3 is 16 amino acids long. The germline CDR1 and CDR2 sequences are SGHNT and YYREEE (reference sequence). Trimming pared 4 bases from V and 3 bases from J, leaving 20 bases between. The CDR3 nucleotides read TGTGCCAGCAGCGTTTTAGACACCGGGAACTACTACGAGCAGTACTTC. Translating gives CASSVLDTGNYYEQYF.

This clone was seen more than once but under ten times. CDR3 loop: CASSLDLGTGTTQISGNTIYF. The DNA of the CDR3 is TGTGCCAGCAGCTTAGACCTTGGGACAGGAACTACTCAAATCTCTGGAAACACCATATATTTT. The J gene is TRBJ1-3, the V gene TRBV11-3, with TRBD1 matching 8 bases. The CDR3 covers 21 residues. V lost 0 bases to trimming and J lost 0 bases; unmatched junction nucleotides: 16. CDR1 is SGHNT, CDR2 YENEEA, per germline.

The rearrangement joins TRBV5-5 to TRBJ2-7, with 7 bases identical to TRBD2. Germline loops: CDR1 SGHKS, CDR2 YYEKEE (reference sequence). Unmatched junction bases numbered 11, after V lost 4 bases and J lost 1 base. This CDR3 spans 16 amino acids. The CDR3 DNA reads as TGTGCCAGCAGCCACCCCCTTAGCGGGCAGTCCTACGAGCAGTACTTC. Amino acid sequence: CASSHPLSGQSYEQYF.

The chain combines TRBV3-1 (or the pseudogene TRBV3-2) with TRBJ1-1; no reliable D call. V lost 1 base, J lost 1 base, and 13 bases lay in between. The CDR3 is 16 residues long. Germline-derived CDR1 and CDR2 are LGHDT and YNNKEL (reference sequence). This chain's CDR3 is CASSQGFARGNTEAFF. DNA for the CDR3: TGTGCCAGCAGCCAAGGTTTCGCTCGAGGGAACACTGAAGCTTTCTTT.

V gene TRBV19 combines with J gene TRBJ1-1; D remains ambiguous. The V gene's germline CDR1 is LNHDA and CDR2 SQIVND (reference sequence). The CDR3 is 16 residues long. V lost 0 bases and J 0 bases, leaving 11 bases between the germline ends. The CDR3 bases are TGTGCCAGTAGTATAGATATCCAGACTCTGAACACTGAAGCTTTCTTT. It specifies CASSIDIQTLNTEAFF.

The chain combines TRBV7-2 with TRBJ2-7; D call uncertain. Per germline, CDR1 SGHTA and CDR2 FQGNSA. The CDR3 totals 14 residues. V lost 0 bases and J lost 2, with 8 bases in between. CDR3 coding DNA: TGTGCCAGCAGCTTAGCGCGCGCGACCTACGAGCAGTACTTC. Translating it yields CASSLARATYEQYF.

This chain connects TRBV10-2 to TRBJ2-2, with D possibly TRBD2 on 5 matching bases. Per germline, CDR1 WSHSY and CDR2 SAAADI. CDR3 size: 15 residues. The germline V and J ends were trimmed by 0 bases and 3 bases, with 8 bases remaining between them. The chain's CDR3 is CASSESGRYTGELFF. The CDR3 DNA reads as TGCGCCAGCAGTGAGTCGGGGAGATACACCGGGGAGCTGTTTTTT.

The chain recombines TRBV14 with TRBJ2-7; TRBD2 agrees at 9 bases. The J segment lost 6 bases and the V segment lost 3 bases, leaving 3 bases of the junction unmatched. This CDR3 is built from 13 residues. Looked up from germline, CDR1 is SGHDN and CDR2 is FVKESK. CDR3 in amino acids: CASSQRLAAEQYF. In nucleotides, the CDR3 is TGTGCCAGCAGCCAGAGACTAGCGGCCGAGCAGTACTTC.

The gene calls are TRBV12-5 and TRBJ1-5; 10 bases fit TRBD1. This CDR3 contains 16 residues. Trimming took 4 bases from V and 4 from J; bases not matched to a gene: 7. Germline loops: CDR1 LGHNT, CDR2 FRNRAP. The CDR3 coding sequence is TGTGCTAGTGGTTCGCCGGGACAGGGGTTTAATCAGCCCCAGCATTTT. Its protein is CASGSPGQGFNQPQHF.

DNA for the CDR3: TGTGCCAGCAGCTTCTCAGGAGGAACAGATACGCAGTATTTT. This translates into CASSFSGGTDTQYF. The genes are TRBV7-2 and TRBJ2-3; TRBD2 might be the D (5 bases). Germline V gene sequence: CDR1 SGHTA, CDR2 FQGNSA. This CDR3 has 14 residues. V shed 3 bases and J shed 3 bases, with 10 bases lying between them.

The table lists this clone with a few counts. The V and J genes are TRBV6-2 or TRBV6-3 and TRBJ2-7; 12 nucleotides agree with TRBD2. CDR1 and CDR2 from the germline V gene are MNHEY and SVGEGT. With V trimmed by 5 bases and J by 4 bases, 6 bases remained unmatched. There are 15 residues in the CDR3. The CDR3 loop reads CASSALAGGPYEQYF. The CDR3 DNA follows: TGTGCCAGCAGTGCCCTAGCGGGAGGGCCGTACGAGCAGTACTTC.

The chain joins TRBV18 to TRBJ1-6, with 10 nucleotides matching TRBD1. CDR3 length: 14 residues. Per germline, CDR1 KGHSH and CDR2 LQKENI. J gave up 10 bases and V 2 bases, and 2 bases lay outside the gene matches. The CDR3 spells CASSPGTGESPLHF. CDR3 coding DNA: TGTGCCAGCTCACCAGGGACAGGGGAGTCACCCCTCCACTTT.

The genes are TRBV3-1 (or the pseudogene TRBV3-2) and TRBJ1-5, with a possible D match to TRBD1 (5 bases). Germline loops: CDR1 LGHDT, CDR2 YNNKEL (reference sequence). V lost 2 bases, J lost 5 bases, and 10 bases lay in between. This CDR3 contains 14 residues. CDR3 sequence (DNA): TGTGCCAGCAGCCAATTACGGGGGGATCAGCCCCAGCATTTT. Translated: CASSQLRGDQPQHF.

The rearrangement joins TRBV19 to TRBJ1-6; 10 bases match TRBD1. The CDR3 length is 15 residues. Germline CDR1 LNHDA, CDR2 SQIVND (reference sequence). V was pared by 6 bases and J by 7 bases, with 6 bases of the junction left unmatched. CDR3 nucleotides: TGTGCCAGTAGGACAGGGGGCGCGATCAATTCACCCCTCCACTTT. As protein: CASRTGGAINSPLHF. Together with reference TRBV19 and TRBJ1-6, the CDR3 gives the full variable domain: DGGITQSPKYLFRKEGQNVTLSCEQNLNHDAMYWYRQDPGQGLRLIYYSQIVNDFQKGDIAEGYSVSREKKESFPLTVTSAQKNPTAFYLCASRTGGAINSPLHFGNGTRLTVT.

This rearrangement joins TRBV19 to TRBJ2-4; weak D call: TRBD2 (6 bases). CDR1 is LNHDA, CDR2 SQIVND, per germline (reference sequence). V shed 7 bases and J shed 7 bases, with 17 bases lying between them. The CDR3 totals 14 residues. The CDR3 sequence: CASTSTSSGNIQYF. CDR3 bases: TGTGCCAGTACCTCGACTAGTTCTGGGAACATTCAGTACTTC.